The clone carrying this T cell receptor (beta chain) showed up many times. The source of the sample is a study of human T cells and chemical hapten exposure. As to time point: patch test 2, 6 weeks after DPC sensitization. Documented treatment: therapeutic diphenylcyclopropenone sensitization with weekly scalp DPC. TCRdb independently ran MiXCR on the RACE reads; one entry per CDR3 protein. The table has more than 85,000 distinct CDR3 sequences, approximately 8.8% seen once. The sequence was collected from a woman aged 35 to 49 with alopecia areata. Some clones in this sample may be carry-over from other donors' samples. Material: whole blood, obtained in connection with sensitization to the hapten diphenylcyclopropenone (DPC).

The CDR3: CASSQEPLAGAHYNEQFF. CDR3 sequence (DNA): TGTGCCAGCAGCCAAGAACCCCTAGCGGGGGCACACTACAATGAGCAGTTCTTC. This chain joins TRBV4-2 and TRBJ2-1; TRBD2 agrees at 10 bases. The V segment lost 0 bases and the J segment 3 bases; nucleotides outside the gene matches: 8. CDR3 size: 18 residues. Germline V gene lookup returns CDR1 LGHNA and CDR2 YNFKEQ.